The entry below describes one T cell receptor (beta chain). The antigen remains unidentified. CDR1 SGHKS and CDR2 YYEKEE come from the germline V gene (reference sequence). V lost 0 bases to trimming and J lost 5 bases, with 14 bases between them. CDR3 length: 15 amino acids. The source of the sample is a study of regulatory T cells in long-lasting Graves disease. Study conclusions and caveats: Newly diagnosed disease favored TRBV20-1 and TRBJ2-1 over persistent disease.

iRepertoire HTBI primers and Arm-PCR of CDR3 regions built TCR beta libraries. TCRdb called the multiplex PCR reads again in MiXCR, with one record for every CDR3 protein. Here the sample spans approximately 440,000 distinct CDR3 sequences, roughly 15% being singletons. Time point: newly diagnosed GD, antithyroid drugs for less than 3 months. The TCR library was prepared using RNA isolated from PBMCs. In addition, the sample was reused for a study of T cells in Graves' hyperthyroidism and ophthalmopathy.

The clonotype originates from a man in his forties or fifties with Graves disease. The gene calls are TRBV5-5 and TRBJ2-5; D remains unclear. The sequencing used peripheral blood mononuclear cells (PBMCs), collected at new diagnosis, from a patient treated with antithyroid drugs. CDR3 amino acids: CASSLVPKGGETQYF. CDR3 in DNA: TGTGCCAGCAGCTTGGTTCCCAAAGGTGGGGAGACCCAGTACTTC.